A single sample gave rise to the 6 T cell receptor beta chains below, sequenced in a study of T cells in localized non-small cell lung cancer. Assay: immunoSEQ multiplex PCR; the TCRdb copy retains only in-frame clones and omits some. The sample holds tens of thousands of clones, 65% to 90% seen once. The sequencing here drew on PBMCs, taken before any cancer treatment. The receptors were gathered from a man aged 40 to 70 with stage II lung adenocarcinoma.

This rearrangement joins TRBV11-1 to TRBJ2-3; TRBD2 matches at 7 bases. The J segment lost 6 bases and the V segment lost 4 bases, leaving 4 bases of the junction unmatched. CDR1 is SGHAT and CDR2 is FQDESV in the germline V gene (reference sequence). The CDR3 runs to 13 residues. This CDR3 reads CASSSRGVDTQYF. CDR3 coding DNA: TGTGCCAGCAGCTCCCGGGGGGTGGATACGCAGTATTTT.

The V gene is TRBV11-2, the J gene TRBJ1-1; D is ambiguous. Trimming pared 5 bases from V and 11 bases from J, leaving 12 bases between. The length of the CDR3 is 11 residues. Germline V gene data show CDR1 as SGHAT and CDR2 as FQNNGV. CDR3 coding DNA: TGTGCCAGCAGCCAGATAATGGAGGCTTTCTTT. This codes for CASSQIMEAFF.

About this clone: A junction boundary mismatches the germline segment, possibly from a read error. The chain recombines TRBV7-9 with TRBJ1-1; a weak D match, TRBD1 (6 bases). This CDR3 has 13 residues. Germline values: CDR1 SEHNR, CDR2 FQNEAQ (reference sequence). The CDR3 sequence is CASSIAGVTEAFF. CDR3 nucleotide sequence: TGTGCCAGCAGCATAGCAGGGGTTACTGAAGCTTTCTTT. The full variable domain, completed using reference TRBV7-9 and TRBJ1-1, is DTGVSQNPRHKITKRGQNVTFRCDPISEHNRLYWYRQTLGQGPEFLTYFQNEAQLEKSRLLSDRFSAERPKGSFSTLEIQRTEQGDSAMYLCASSIAGVTEAFFGQGTRLTVV.

This chain joins TRBV5-7 and TRBJ1-2; D is unclear. TRBV5-7 is assigned to the ORF class and has an uncertain function. The CDR3 is 11 amino acids. V lost 0 bases, J lost 11 bases, and 8 bases lay in between. CDR3 DNA sequence: TGTGCCAGCAGCTTGGTTGGGTGTTACACCTTC. Residues: CASSLVGCYTF.

This chain connects TRBV11-3 to TRBJ1-4, with D tentatively TRBD1 (5 bases). Trimming cost V 5 bases and J 9 bases, with 25 bases left between them. This CDR3 has 17 amino acids. Germline CDR1 SGHNT, CDR2 YENEEA. For the CDR3, the DNA is TGTGCCAGCAGCCCCAGAGACTCCTCCCCACGGGGGAAAAAACTGTTTTTT. Its protein is CASSPRDSSPRGKKLFF.

The chain has TRBV10-3 and TRBJ2-5; 9 bases are a match to TRBD1. There are 12 residues in the CDR3. In germline, CDR1 is ENHRY, CDR2 SYGVKD. V trimming: 10 bases; J trimming: 5 bases; junction bases outside the gene matches: 5. The CDR3 protein is CATRDRGETQYF. The CDR3 DNA sequence: TGTGCCACCCGAGACAGGGGGGAGACCCAGTACTTC.